This T cell receptor beta chain appears in the sequencing data of a study of OX40 agonist ivuxolimab in advanced cancers. The overall study: There were three patients with partial responses, one having hepatocellular carcinoma and two cutaneous melanoma.

Assay used: immunoSEQ multiplex PCR; TCRdb lists only in-frame clones, some missing. The sample consists of tens of thousands of clones, approximately 85% of them appearing once. Trimming removed 3 bases from V and 5 bases from J; junction bases left unmatched: 10. The length of the CDR3 is 18 residues. Germline V gene data show CDR1 as LGHNA and CDR2 as YSLEER. The specimen comprised CD4+ or CD8+ T cells sorted from blood, sampled in a trial of the OX40 agonist ivuxolimab. The sequence derives from an adult with an advanced solid tumor such as melanoma, head and neck, liver or kidney cancer. The V gene is TRBV4-3, the J gene TRBJ2-2; 12 positions match TRBD2. The DNA of the CDR3 is TGCGCCAGCAGCCAGGACATTGGACTAGCGGGGATGACCGGGGAGCTGTTTTTT. Protein sequence: CASSQDIGLAGMTGELFF.